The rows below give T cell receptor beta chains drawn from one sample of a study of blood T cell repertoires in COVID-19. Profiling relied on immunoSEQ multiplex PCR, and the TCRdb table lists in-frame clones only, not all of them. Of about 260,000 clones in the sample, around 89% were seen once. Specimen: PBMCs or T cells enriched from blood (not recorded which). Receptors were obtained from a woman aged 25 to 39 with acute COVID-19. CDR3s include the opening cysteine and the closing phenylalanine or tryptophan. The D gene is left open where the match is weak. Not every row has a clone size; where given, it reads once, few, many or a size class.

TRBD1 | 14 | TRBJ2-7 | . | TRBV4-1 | TGCGCCAGCAGCCACCTAGGGGGCCCCTACGAGCAGTACTTC | CASSHLGGPYEQYF
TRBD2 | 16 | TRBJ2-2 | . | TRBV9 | TGTGCCAGCAGCCCCGGGGGGGGCACATACACCGGGGAGCTGTTTTTT | CASSPGGGTYTGELFF
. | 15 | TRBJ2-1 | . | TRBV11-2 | TGTGCCAGCAGCCAATGGGCATTTCCCTACAATGAGCAGTTCTTC | CASSQWAFPYNEQFF
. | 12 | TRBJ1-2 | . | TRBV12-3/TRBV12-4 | TGTGCCAGCAGTTACAGGGATAGAGGCTACACCTTC | CASSYRDRGYTF
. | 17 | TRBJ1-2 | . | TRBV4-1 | TGCGCCAGCAGCCAAGAGTTTCCAACAGGGCCCTTCTATGGCTACACCTTC | CASSQEFPTGPFYGYTF
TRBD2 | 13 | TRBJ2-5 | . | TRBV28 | TGTGCCAGCAGTCCGGGGGGGGGTGAGACCCAGTACTTC | CASSPGGGETQYF
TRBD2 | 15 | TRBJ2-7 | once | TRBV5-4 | TGTGCCAGCAGCTTAGGCGGGAGGGCCCTCAACGAGCAGTACTTC | CASSLGGRALNEQYF
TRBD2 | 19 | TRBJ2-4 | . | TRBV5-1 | TGCGCCAGCAGCTTGGTGAGCGGGAGGGATGCCCCGGCCAAAAACATTCAGTACTTC | CASSLVSGRDAPAKNIQYF
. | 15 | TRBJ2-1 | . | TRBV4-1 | TGCGCCAGCAGCCAATCTCTAGCTAAGTACAATGAGCAGTTCTTC | CASSQSLAKYNEQFF
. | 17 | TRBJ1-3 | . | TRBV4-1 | TGCGCCAGCAGCCAAGAAGGGGGGGTCTACTCTGGAAACACCATATATTTT | CASSQEGGVYSGNTIYF
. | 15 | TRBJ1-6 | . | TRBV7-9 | TGTGCCAGCAGCTTAGAAGGGGAACCGGATTCACCCCTCCACTTT | CASSLEGEPDSPLHF
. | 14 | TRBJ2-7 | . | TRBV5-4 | TGTGCCAGCAGTCCAGGACAGAGCCTCTACGAGCAGTACTTC | CASSPGQSLYEQYF
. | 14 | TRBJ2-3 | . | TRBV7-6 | TGTGCCAGCAGCCCTAGCCAGGTGCCAGATACGCAGTATTTT | CASSPSQVPDTQYF
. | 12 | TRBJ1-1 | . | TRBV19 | TGTGCCAGTAGTGAGGGGAGGTCTGAAGCTTTCTTT | CASSEGRSEAFF
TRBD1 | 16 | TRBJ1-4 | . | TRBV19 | TGTGCCAGTAGTATAGCTACAGGGGGACTTAATGAAAAACTGCTTTTT | CASSIATGGLNEKLLF
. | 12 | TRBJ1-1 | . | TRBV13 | TGTGCCAGCAGCTTACGAGGGACTGAAGCTTTCTTT | CASSLRGTEAFF
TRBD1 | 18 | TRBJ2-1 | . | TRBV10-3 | TGTGCCATCAGCCGAGGGACAGGGGGCCCTAGCTCCTACAATGAGCAGTTCTTC | CAISRGTGGPSSYNEQFF
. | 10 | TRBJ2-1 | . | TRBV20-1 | TGCAGTGCTAATCAGGTTGAGCAGTTCTTC | CSANQVEQFF
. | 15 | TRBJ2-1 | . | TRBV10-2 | TGCGCCAGCAGTGAAGTCGGGACAACCTACAATGAGCAGTTCTTC | CASSEVGTTYNEQFF
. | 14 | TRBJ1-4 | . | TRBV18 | TGTGCCAGCTCACCACAGGGGTTGGGCGAAAAACTGTTTTTT | CASSPQGLGEKLFF
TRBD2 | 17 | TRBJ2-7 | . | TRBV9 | TGTGCCAGCAGCGTAGCGGGCGGGGGGCAGGCCTCCTACGAGCAGTACTTC | CASSVAGGGQASYEQYF
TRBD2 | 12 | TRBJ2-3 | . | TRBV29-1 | TGCAGCGTTGTACTAGCGACAGATACGCAGTATTTT | CSVVLATDTQYF